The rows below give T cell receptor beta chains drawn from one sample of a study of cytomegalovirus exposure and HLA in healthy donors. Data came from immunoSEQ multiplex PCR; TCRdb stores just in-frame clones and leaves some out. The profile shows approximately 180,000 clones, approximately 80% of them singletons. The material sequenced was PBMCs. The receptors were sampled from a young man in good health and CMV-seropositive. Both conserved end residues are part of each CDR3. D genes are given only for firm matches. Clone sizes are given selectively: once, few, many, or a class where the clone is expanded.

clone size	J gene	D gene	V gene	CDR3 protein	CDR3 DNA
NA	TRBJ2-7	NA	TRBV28	CASNQASPYSEQYF	TGTGCCAGCAACCAGGCCAGCCCATATAGCGAGCAGTACTTC
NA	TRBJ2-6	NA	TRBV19	CASSIARAGANVLTF	TGTGCCAGTAGTATAGCCAGGGCGGGGGCCAACGTCCTGACTTTC
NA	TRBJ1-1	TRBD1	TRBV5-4	CASSLPTGTALNTEAFF	TGTGCCAGCAGCTTGCCTACAGGGACAGCCCTGAACACTGAAGCTTTCTTT
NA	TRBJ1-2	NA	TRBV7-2	CASVDTGTSDYGYTF	TGTGCCAGCGTTGACACAGGAACTTCAGACTATGGCTACACCTTC
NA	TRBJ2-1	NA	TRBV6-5	CASRTLGEQFF	TGTGCCAGCAGAACTCTAGGTGAGCAGTTCTTC
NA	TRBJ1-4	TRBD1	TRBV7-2	CASSSGGRTNEKLFF	TGTGCCAGCAGTTCAGGGGGTCGCACTAATGAAAAACTGTTTTTT
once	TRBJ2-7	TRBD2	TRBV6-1	CASSPLGEGKQYF	TGTGCCAGCAGCCCACTAGGGGAGGGGAAGCAGTACTTC
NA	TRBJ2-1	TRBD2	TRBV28	CASSSYSGSYEQFF	TGTGCCAGCAGTTCTTATAGCGGGAGTTATGAGCAGTTCTTC
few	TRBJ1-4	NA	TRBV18	CASSPRQINEKLFF	TGTGCCAGCTCACCCCGACAGATAAATGAAAAACTGTTTTTT
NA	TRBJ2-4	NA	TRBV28	CASSSGGSSAKNIQYF	TGTGCCAGCAGTTCTGGCGGATCTTCAGCCAAAAACATTCAGTACTTC
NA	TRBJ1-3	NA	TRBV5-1	CASSLDRAGNTIYF	TGCGCCAGCAGCTTGGACAGAGCTGGAAACACCATATATTTT
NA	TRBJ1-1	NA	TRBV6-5	CASSGGGTEAFF	TGTGCCAGCAGTGGGGGAGGCACTGAAGCTTTCTTT
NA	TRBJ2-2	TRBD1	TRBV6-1	CAAGTGPNTGELFF	TGTGCCGCCGGGACAGGGCCGAACACCGGGGAGCTGTTTTTT
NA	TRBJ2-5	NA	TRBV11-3	CASSFTGSETQYF	TGTGCCAGCAGCTTTACAGGGTCAGAGACCCAGTACTTC
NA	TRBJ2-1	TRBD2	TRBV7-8	CASSVGGAYNEQFF	TGTGCCAGCAGCGTCGGGGGGGCCTACAATGAGCAGTTCTTC
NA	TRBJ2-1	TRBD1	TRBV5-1	CASSSNRGGTYNEQFF	TGCGCCAGCAGCTCAAACAGGGGTGGAACCTACAATGAGCAGTTCTTC
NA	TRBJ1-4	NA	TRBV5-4	CASSLQGFNEKLFF	TGTGCCAGCAGCTTGCAGGGCTTTAATGAAAAACTGTTTTTT
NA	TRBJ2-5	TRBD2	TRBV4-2	CASSQEVASGGQETQYF	TGTGCCAGCAGCCAAGAGGTGGCTAGCGGGGGACAAGAGACCCAGTACTTC
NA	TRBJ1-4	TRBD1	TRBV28	CASSPTRQGVGEKLFF	TGTGCCAGCAGCCCGACAAGACAGGGTGTGGGTGAAAAACTGTTTTTT
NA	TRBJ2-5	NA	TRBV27	CASSRRGQETQYF	TGTGCCAGCAGTCGGCGGGGCCAAGAGACCCAGTACTTC
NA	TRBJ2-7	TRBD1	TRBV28	CASSLLAQGPYEQYF	TGTGCCAGCAGTTTATTGGCACAGGGGCCCTACGAGCAGTACTTC
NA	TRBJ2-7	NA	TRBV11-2	CASSFLQGSGEQYF	TGTGCTAGCAGCTTCCTACAGGGAAGCGGCGAGCAGTACTTC